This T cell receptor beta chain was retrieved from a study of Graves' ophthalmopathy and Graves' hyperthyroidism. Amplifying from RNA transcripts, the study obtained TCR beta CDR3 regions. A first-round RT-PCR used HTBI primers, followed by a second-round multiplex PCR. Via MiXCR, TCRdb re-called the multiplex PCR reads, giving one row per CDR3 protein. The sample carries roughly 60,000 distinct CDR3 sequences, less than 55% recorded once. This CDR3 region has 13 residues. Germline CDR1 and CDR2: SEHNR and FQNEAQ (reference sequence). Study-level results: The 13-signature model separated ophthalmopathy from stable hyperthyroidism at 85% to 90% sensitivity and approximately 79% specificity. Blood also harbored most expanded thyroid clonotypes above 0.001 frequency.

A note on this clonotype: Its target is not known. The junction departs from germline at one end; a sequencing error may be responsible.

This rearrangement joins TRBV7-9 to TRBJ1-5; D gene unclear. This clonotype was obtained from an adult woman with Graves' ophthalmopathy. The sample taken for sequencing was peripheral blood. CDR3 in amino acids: CASSLGSLQPQHF. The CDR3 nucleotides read TGTGCCAGCAGTTTAGGGTCCCTTCAGCCCCAGCATTTT.